This T cell receptor beta chain was sequenced for a study of blood T cell repertoires in COVID-19. Across the whole study: The cDNA or gDNA used as material had been derived from T cells, B-cell-depleted T cells, or PBMCs.

As handled by the study authors: Estimated nucleated cell counts came from reference gene primer amplification. Some clones are missing from TCRdb's copy, which holds only in-frame ones; the method was immunoSEQ multiplex PCR. V and J calls and clone size follow that table, whereas D and trimming were derived from the DNA. The table has about 39,000 clones, approximately 80% seen once. CDR1 is KGHDR and CDR2 is SFDVKD in the germline V gene. CDR3 length: 14 residues. The J segment lost 5 bases and the V segment lost 8 bases, leaving 7 bases of the junction unmatched. The sequence was collected from a man aged 60 to 69 in a cohort sampled during active COVID-19. This rearrangement joins TRBV24-1 to TRBJ2-1; 8 bases agree with TRBD2. Sequenced material: peripheral blood. The CDR3 sequence: CATKGGLGDNEQFF. CDR3 DNA sequence: TGTGCCACCAAGGGGGGACTAGGGGACAATGAGCAGTTCTTC.